The 29 T cell receptor beta chains below come from one sample, sequenced in a study of T-cell memory formation after mild COVID-19. TCRdb re-analysed the 5' RACE reads in MiXCR, keeping a single row per CDR3 protein. Altogether roughly 370,000 distinct CDR3 sequences are present, about a sixth being singletons, with the ten largest covering roughly 21%. Material for sequencing was PBMCs or a T cell subset sorted from them (not recorded which). These receptors all come from a man younger than 35 who had mild COVID-19 (a few samples of this study predate the infection). Cell type and time point are not known.

The chain employs TRBV5-1 and TRBJ2-5; 10 bases fit TRBD2. The CDR3 loop spans 16 amino acids. Per the germline V gene, CDR1 is SGHRS and CDR2 is YFSETQ. The trim removed 0 bases at V and 5 bases at J, leaving 7 bases unmatched. CDR3 region: CASSLAPSGGWETQYF. The CDR3 DNA reads as TGCGCCAGCAGCTTGGCCCCTAGCGGGGGTTGGGAGACCCAGTACTTC.

A few counts support this clonotype. The chain employs TRBV10-3 and TRBJ2-7; 10 bases are shared with TRBD1. Trimming at V came to 2 bases and at J to 3 bases, leaving 4 bases not matched to a gene. The length of the CDR3 is 15 residues. Per germline, CDR1 ENHRY and CDR2 SYGVKD. The CDR3 coding sequence is TGTGCCATCAGTGAGCTATGGGACAGGGGCTACGAGCAGTACTTC. Residues: CAISELWDRGYEQYF.

This chain joins TRBV3-1 and TRBJ1-1, with a possible D match to TRBD1 (5 bases). CDR1 is LGHDT, CDR2 YNNKEL, per germline (reference sequence). V lost 7 bases, J lost 1 base, and 16 bases lay in between. The CDR3 is 15 amino acids. The CDR3 DNA reads TGTGCCAGCACGGGGCTAGGGACGAGGAACACTGAAGCTTTCTTT. It codes for CASTGLGTRNTEAFF.

The chain couples TRBV29-1 to TRBJ1-1; D remains unclear. The CDR3 contains 13 residues. The V gene lost 6 bases and the J gene lost 5 bases, with 16 bases spanning the gap. In germline, CDR1 is SQVTM, CDR2 ANQGSEA. The chain's CDR3 is CSVAPWMGTEAFF. CDR3 coding DNA: TGCAGCGTCGCCCCTTGGATGGGGACTGAAGCTTTCTTT.

This clonotype was recorded at least ten times. This chain joins TRBV11-2 and TRBJ2-7, with TRBD1 matching over 7 bases. CDR1 is SGHAT, CDR2 FQNNGV, per germline. The CDR3 has 12 residues. V was clipped by 4 bases and J by 4 bases; unmatched bases: 1. The DNA for the CDR3 is TGTGCCAGCAGCTCACAGGGGTACGAGCAGTACGTC. This gives the protein CASSSQGYEQYV.

This clonotype has more than one count but fewer than ten. This chain uses TRBV20-1 with TRBJ1-6; unclear D gene. In germline, CDR1 is DFQATT, CDR2 SNEGSKA (reference sequence). The CDR3 is 15 residues long. The V end lost 5 bases, the J end lost 1 base, and 12 bases lay between the germline ends. As DNA, the CDR3 is TGCAGTGCTTTGAGGGAAGTATCCTATAATTCACCCCTCCACTTT. Amino acid sequence: CSALREVSYNSPLHF.

V usage is TRBV29-1 and J usage is TRBJ1-2; a weak D match, TRBD1 (5 bases). Per the germline V gene, CDR1 is SQVTM and CDR2 is ANQGSEA. The CDR3 extends over 13 amino acids. The germline V and J ends were trimmed by 4 bases and 5 bases, with 14 bases remaining between them. The CDR3 here is CSVGTQGTYGYTF. CDR3 in DNA: TGCAGCGTTGGGACCCAGGGTACATATGGCTACACCTTC.

The rearrangement joins TRBV20-1 to TRBJ1-6, with a weak D call TRBD1 (6 bases). Trimming left V 4 bases short and J 8 bases short, with 9 bases between. Germline CDR1 is DFQATT and CDR2 is SNEGSKA (reference sequence). This CDR3 has 12 amino acids. The CDR3 nucleotides are TGCAGTGCTACGCAGGGGTATTCACCCCTCCACTTT. This gives the protein CSATQGYSPLHF.

A few counts support this clonotype. CDR3 coding DNA: TGTGCCAGCAGCCCACAACTAGAGCCAAGCTCCTACGAGCAGTACTTC. This sequence encodes CASSPQLEPSSYEQYF. The chain has TRBV9 and TRBJ2-7; possibly TRBD2 for D (5 bases). This CDR3 comprises 16 residues. CDR1 and CDR2 from the germline V gene are SGDLS and YYNGEE. Trimming left V 4 bases short and J 0 bases short, with 17 bases between.

The rearrangement joins TRBV4-3 to TRBJ1-1, with D perhaps matching TRBD1 (6 bases). The germline V gene encodes CDR1 LGHNA and CDR2 YSLEER. V was pared by 0 bases and J by 5 bases, with 13 bases between. CDR3 length: 15 residues. Here the CDR3 reads CASSQDSGETTEAFF. Here the CDR3 DNA reads TGCGCCAGCAGCCAAGATTCAGGGGAGACGACTGAAGCTTTCTTT.

This clonotype was seen only a few times. The gene calls are TRBV6-5 and TRBJ2-3; D call uncertain. The length of the CDR3 is 14 residues. The ends were cut back, 0 bases at V and 6 bases at J, with 10 bases in the middle. Germline lookup yields CDR1 MNHEY and CDR2 SVGAGI. The CDR3 region is CASSYSENTDTQYF. The CDR3 nucleotides are TGTGCCAGCAGTTACTCCGAAAACACGGATACGCAGTATTTT.

There are a few counts of this clonotype. The V gene is TRBV5-1, the J gene TRBJ2-7, with D possibly matching TRBD1 (7 bases). The V gene's germline CDR1 is SGHRS and CDR2 YFSETQ. The CDR3 length is 16 residues. V was cut by 0 bases and J by 2 bases, with 15 bases left in between. The CDR3 DNA sequence: TGCGCCAGCAGCTTGGCGCAGGGGGGCCCGGCCTACGAGCAGTACTTC. As protein: CASSLAQGGPAYEQYF.

This clonotype was recorded a few times. J is TRBJ1-1 and V is TRBV7-2; weak D call: TRBD1 (6 bases). This CDR3 region has 13 residues. V was trimmed by 5 bases and J by 8 bases, leaving 15 bases between them. Germline loops: CDR1 SGHTA, CDR2 FQGNSA. CDR3 bases: TGTGCCAGCAGCATAAAGACCGGGACAGAAGCTTTCTTT. Protein: CASSIKTGTEAFF. The variable domain in full, completed from reference TRBV7-2 and TRBJ1-1, reads GAGVSQSPSNKVTEKGKDVELRCDPISGHTALYWYRQSLGQGLEFLIYFQGNSAPDKSGLPSDRFSAERTGGSVSTLTIQRTQQEDSAVYLCASSIKTGTEAFFGQGTRLTVV.

The chain carries TRBV20-1 and TRBJ1-5; 7 nucleotides agree with TRBD1. Losses at the gene ends were 5 bases for V and 3 bases for J; bases not matched to a gene: 10. Germline lookup yields CDR1 DFQATT and CDR2 SNEGSKA (reference sequence). The CDR3 spans 15 residues. The CDR3 nucleotides are TGCAGTGCTTCCCTCGACAGGGCGGTCAATCAGCCCCAGCATTTT. It translates to CSASLDRAVNQPQHF.

The CDR3 bases are TGTGCCAGCAGCTTAAGGCCGCACAACACTGAAGCTTTCTTT. Amino acid sequence: CASSLRPHNTEAFF. The chain has TRBV7-2 and TRBJ1-1; D is undetermined. Trimming took off 2 bases at V and 2 bases at J, with 9 bases between the two ends. The CDR3 is 14 residues long. Germline V gene sequence: CDR1 SGHTA, CDR2 FQGNSA.

This clonotype was recorded at least ten times. The chain has TRBV3-2 and TRBJ2-7; TRBD1, as called in the table, went unchecked against the DNA. TRBV3-2 is a known pseudogene. The CDR3 spans 14 residues. The CDR3 DNA reads TGTGCCAGCAGCCAAGAGACAGGGGGCTACGAGCAGTACGTC. Its translation: CASSQETGGYEQYV.

The rearrangement uses TRBV7-6 and TRBJ2-2; 9 bases agree with TRBD2. In germline, CDR1 is SGHVS, CDR2 FNYEAQ. V dropped 5 bases and J dropped 3; count of bases not matched to a gene: 7. The CDR3 runs 16 residues. In nucleotides, the CDR3 is TGTGCCAGCAGCCCCCGACTAGCGGAGTACACCGGGGAGCTGTTTTTT. Amino acids: CASSPRLAEYTGELFF.

The V and J genes are TRBV7-9 and TRBJ1-1; 10 bases match TRBD1. V was pared by 9 bases and J by 6 bases, with 4 bases of the junction left unmatched. This CDR3 has 12 residues. Germline V gene data show CDR1 as SEHNR and CDR2 as FQNEAQ (reference sequence). CDR3 sequence (DNA): TGTGCCAGTGCGACAGGGGGCCCTGAAGCTTTCTTT. Translating it yields CASATGGPEAFF. Full variable domain (missing parts from reference TRBV7-9 and TRBJ1-1): DTGVSQNPRHKITKRGQNVTFRCDPISEHNRLYWYRQTLGQGPEFLTYFQNEAQLEKSRLLSDRFSAERPKGSFSTLEIQRTEQGDSAMYLCASATGGPEAFFGQGTRLTVV.

This clonotype has a handful of counts. This chain links TRBV5-6 with TRBJ1-2; TRBD1 might be the D (5 bases). The CDR3 is made up of 13 amino acids. Germline V gene lookup returns CDR1 SGHDT and CDR2 YYEEEE. V lost 2 bases, J lost 5 bases, and 10 bases lay in between. In nucleotides, the CDR3 is TGTGCCAGCAGCTTTGGTGAGGGGTATGGCTACACCTTC. As protein: CASSFGEGYGYTF.

A few counts support this clonotype. The chain joins TRBV7-2 to TRBJ2-3; no definite D call. CDR1 SGHTA and CDR2 FQGNSA come from the germline V gene. V gave up 4 bases and J gave up 5 bases, with 10 bases separating them. The CDR3 is 13 amino acids. The CDR3, as DNA: TGTGCCAGCAGCTCCTCCCCCCAAGATACGCAGTATTTT. It translates to CASSSSPQDTQYF.

A remark on this clonotype: At one end, the junction sequence differs from germline, possibly due to a read error. The rearrangement links TRBV5-1 to TRBJ1-1; no definite D call. Germline V gene data show CDR1 as SGHRS and CDR2 as YFSETQ. This CDR3 is 15 amino acids long. The CDR3 region is CANSLLGVANTEAFF. The DNA for the CDR3 is TGCGCCAACAGCCTCCTTGGGGTCGCGAACACTGAAGCTTTCTTT.

This clonotype was found many times. The chain recombines TRBV5-1 with TRBJ2-2, with D unclear. V lost 1 base and J lost 0, with 4 bases in between. Germline assignment: CDR1 SGHRS and CDR2 YFSETQ. This CDR3 region has 14 residues. CDR3 bases: TGCGCCAGCAGCTTGCGAACGAACACCGGGGAGCTGTTTTTT. Amino acids: CASSLRTNTGELFF.

This clonotype was seen only a few times. The V and J genes are TRBV4-1 and TRBJ1-4, with D possibly being TRBD1 (5 bases). Germline V gene data show CDR1 as MGHRA and CDR2 as YSYEKL. This CDR3 comprises 15 residues. V lost 0 bases, J lost 1 base, and 6 bases lay in between. The CDR3 is CASSQEGVTNEKLFF. In nucleotides, the CDR3 is TGCGCCAGCAGCCAAGAGGGGGTAACTAATGAAAAACTGTTTTTT.

This clonotype was observed a few times. This chain uses TRBV6-6 with TRBJ2-3; no definite D call. V lost 0 bases and J lost 8, with 15 bases in between. The germline V gene has CDR1 MNHNY and CDR2 SVGAGI (reference sequence). The CDR3 has 15 amino acids. The CDR3 region is CASSYSTQTYSTQYF. CDR3 bases: TGTGCCAGCAGTTACTCGACACAAACCTACAGTACGCAGTATTTT.

In its sample, this clonotype was seen a few times. V gene TRBV4-2 combines with J gene TRBJ1-1, with TRBD1 as a possible D gene (5 bases). The V gene lost 0 bases and the J gene lost 1 base, with 12 bases spanning the gap. The CDR3 spans 16 residues. Germline V gene sequence: CDR1 LGHNA, CDR2 YNFKEQ. CDR3 sequence reads: CASSQDAAGKNTEAFF. DNA for the CDR3: TGTGCCAGCAGCCAAGACGCGGCAGGGAAGAACACTGAAGCTTTCTTT.

The gene calls are TRBV5-8 and TRBJ1-5; 10 bases map to TRBD1. The germline V gene encodes CDR1 SGHTS and CDR2 YDEGEE. With 3 bases clipped from V and 6 bases from J, the junction kept 6 bases outside the gene matches. The CDR3 spans 15 residues. CDR3 bases: TGTGCCAGCAGCTCCGGATGGGACAGGGGTCAGCCCCAGCATTTT. Translation gives CASSSGWDRGQPQHF.

This sequence joins TRBV11-2 and TRBJ2-7; tentatively, D is TRBD2 (6 bases). V was pared by 0 bases and J by 3 bases, with 9 bases between. Per germline, CDR1 SGHAT and CDR2 FQNNGV. The CDR3 runs 14 residues. CDR3 amino acids: CASSLDGGIYEQYV. CDR3 nucleotide sequence: TGTGCCAGCAGCTTAGACGGGGGTATCTACGAGCAGTACGTC.

J is TRBJ2-3 and V is TRBV9; TRBD1 is a possible D gene (6 bases). CDR3 size: 17 residues. Germline lookup yields CDR1 SGDLS and CDR2 YYNGEE. V gave up 3 bases and J gave up 2 bases, with 19 bases separating them. The CDR3 sequence is CASSDEGILGATDTQYF. CDR3 sequence (DNA): TGTGCCAGCAGCGATGAGGGCATACTGGGGGCCACAGATACGCAGTATTTT.

V is TRBV15 and J is TRBJ2-7, with D hard to call. The CDR3 is 9 amino acids. Germline CDR1 and CDR2: LNHNV and YYDKDF (reference sequence). CDR3 amino acids: CATSRPRSV. The CDR3 bases are TGTGCCACCAGCAGACCCCGTTCCGTC.